These T cell receptor beta chains were read from a single sample in a study of cytomegalovirus exposure and HLA in healthy donors. The protocol was immunoSEQ multiplex PCR, while the TCRdb copy is restricted to in-frame clones and leaves out a portion. In the table there are 85,000 to 130,000 clones, 60% to 80% of which are singletons. The sequenced sample consisted of PBMCs. The receptors stem from a man between 60 and 70 years old in good health and CMV-seropositive. CDR3s include the opening cysteine and the closing phenylalanine or tryptophan. Each record gives: CDR3 protein, CDR3 DNA, D gene, clone size, J gene, V gene. The D gene is left open where the match is weak. The size entry is marked missing in some rows and otherwise reads once, few, many or a size class.

CDR3 protein: CASSLAGTGTHNEQFF; CDR3 DNA: TGTGCCAGCAGCTTGGCCGGGACAGGAACCCACAATGAGCAGTTCTTC; D gene: TRBD1; clone size: -; J gene: TRBJ2-1; V gene: TRBV11-2
CDR3 protein: CASSLAGQPYEQYF; CDR3 DNA: TGTGCCAGCAGCTTAGCGGGGCAACCCTACGAGCAGTACTTC; D gene: -; clone size: few; J gene: TRBJ2-7; V gene: TRBV7-9
CDR3 protein: CATSSRGGGETQYF; CDR3 DNA: TGTGCCACCAGCTCACGGGGGGGCGGAGAGACCCAGTACTTC; D gene: TRBD2; clone size: -; J gene: TRBJ2-5; V gene: TRBV15
CDR3 protein: CASSLTAAYEQYF; CDR3 DNA: TGTGCCAGCAGTTTAACAGCCGCCTACGAGCAGTACTTC; D gene: -; clone size: -; J gene: TRBJ2-7; V gene: TRBV28
CDR3 protein: CAISMGGANYGYTF; CDR3 DNA: TGTGCCATCAGCATGGGGGGGGCGAACTATGGCTACACCTTC; D gene: -; clone size: -; J gene: TRBJ1-2; V gene: TRBV10-3
CDR3 protein: CASSFNSNNSPLHF; CDR3 DNA: TGTGCCAGCAGCTTCAACAGCAACAATTCACCCCTCCACTTT; D gene: -; clone size: -; J gene: TRBJ1-6; V gene: TRBV7-2
CDR3 protein: CASSFWTGGNYGYTF; CDR3 DNA: TGTGCCAGCAGTTTTTGGACAGGGGGCAACTATGGCTACACCTTC; D gene: TRBD1; clone size: -; J gene: TRBJ1-2; V gene: TRBV6-1
CDR3 protein: CASSPRMLATTGELFF; CDR3 DNA: TGTGCCAGCAGCCCCAGGATGCTAGCTACCACCGGGGAGCTGTTTTTT; D gene: -; clone size: -; J gene: TRBJ2-2; V gene: TRBV9
CDR3 protein: CASSPDRGWEKLFF; CDR3 DNA: TGTGCCAGCAGTCCAGACAGGGGGTGGGAAAAACTGTTTTTT; D gene: TRBD1; clone size: -; J gene: TRBJ1-4; V gene: TRBV2
CDR3 protein: CASSIALGGNTEAFF; CDR3 DNA: TGTGCCAGCAGTATAGCCTTGGGGGGGAACACTGAAGCTTTCTTT; D gene: -; clone size: -; J gene: TRBJ1-1; V gene: TRBV2
CDR3 protein: CASSLGTGIETQYF; CDR3 DNA: TGTGCCAGCAGCTTAGGGACAGGGATCGAGACCCAGTACTTC; D gene: TRBD1; clone size: -; J gene: TRBJ2-5; V gene: TRBV7-7
CDR3 protein: CASSPSGGATYNEQFF; CDR3 DNA: TGTGCCAGCAGCCCTAGCGGGGGGGCCACCTACAATGAGCAGTTCTTC; D gene: TRBD2; clone size: -; J gene: TRBJ2-1; V gene: TRBV6-6
CDR3 protein: CASGAGGPPDTQYF; CDR3 DNA: TGTGCTAGTGGTGCGGGGGGGCCCCCAGATACGCAGTATTTT; D gene: TRBD2; clone size: -; J gene: TRBJ2-3; V gene: TRBV12-5
CDR3 protein: CASSLPSQTNTGELFF; CDR3 DNA: TGCGCCAGCAGCTTACCGTCCCAGACGAACACCGGGGAGCTGTTTTTT; D gene: -; clone size: -; J gene: TRBJ2-2; V gene: TRBV5-1
CDR3 protein: CASSSETGRSNQPQHF; CDR3 DNA: TGTGCCAGCAGTTCGGAGACAGGCCGGAGCAATCAGCCCCAGCATTTT; D gene: -; clone size: -; J gene: TRBJ1-5; V gene: TRBV6-6
CDR3 protein: CASSATDRAGNTIYF; CDR3 DNA: TGTGCCAGCAGCGCTACGGACAGGGCTGGAAACACCATATATTTT; D gene: TRBD1; clone size: -; J gene: TRBJ1-3; V gene: TRBV9
CDR3 protein: CASSDGPQAQYF; CDR3 DNA: TGTGCCAGCAGTGATGGCCCACAGGCCCAGTACTTC; D gene: -; clone size: -; J gene: TRBJ2-5; V gene: TRBV6-1
CDR3 protein: CASSWIAGSSYNEQFF; CDR3 DNA: TGTGCCAGCAGCTGGATAGCGGGTTCCTCCTACAATGAGCAGTTCTTC; D gene: TRBD2; clone size: -; J gene: TRBJ2-1; V gene: TRBV11-2
CDR3 protein: CSSSLARLATYEQYF; CDR3 DNA: TGTTCCAGCAGCTTAGCGCGACTAGCGACCTACGAGCAGTACTTC; D gene: TRBD2; clone size: -; J gene: TRBJ2-7; V gene: TRBV7-9
CDR3 protein: CASSQVNRVDEQYF; CDR3 DNA: TGCGCCAGCAGCCAAGTTAACAGGGTCGACGAGCAGTACTTC; D gene: -; clone size: -; J gene: TRBJ2-7; V gene: TRBV4-1
CDR3 protein: CASSYSGTSGYEQYF; CDR3 DNA: TGTGCCAGCAGTTATTCCGGGACTAGCGGTTACGAGCAGTACTTC; D gene: TRBD2; clone size: -; J gene: TRBJ2-7; V gene: TRBV6-5